These T cell receptor beta chains were read from a single sample in a study of PD-1 blockade in classical Hodgkin lymphoma. Profiling relied on immunoSEQ multiplex PCR, and the TCRdb table lists in-frame clones only, not all of them. The sample holds over 15,000 clones, roughly 83% seen once. This sample comprised peripheral blood mononuclear cells (PBMCs), obtained before the second cycle of nivolumab. The source is a human donor with classical Hodgkin lymphoma. CDR3s include the opening cysteine and the closing phenylalanine or tryptophan. D genes are given only for firm matches. Size is omitted from some rows. Given values are once, few, many or a class for expanded clones.

J gene	clone size	V gene	CDR3 length	D gene	CDR3 DNA	CDR3 protein
TRBJ2-2	once	TRBV19	13	.	TGTGCCAGTAGTATGGGCTGGACCGGGGAGCTGTTTTTT	CASSMGWTGELFF
TRBJ2-1	.	TRBV7-9	12	.	TGTGCCAGCAGCTGGGACGTCTATGAGCAGTTCTTC	CASSWDVYEQFF
TRBJ2-7	once	TRBV10-1	12	.	TGCGCCAGCAGTGAAGGATCGTACGAGCAGTACTTC	CASSEGSYEQYF
TRBJ1-1	.	TRBV7-6	14	TRBD1	TGTGCCAGCAGCACAGGGGGTGAAAACACTGAAGCTTTCTTT	CASSTGGENTEAFF
TRBJ1-1	once	TRBV5-1	12	.	TGCGCCAGCAGGGGGATAAACACTGAAGCTTTCTTT	CASRGINTEAFF
TRBJ2-7	few	TRBV27	14	.	TGTGCCAGCAGTTTAAGGGGGGACGCCGCGGGGCAGTACTTC	CASSLRGDAAGQYF
TRBJ1-1	few	TRBV10-3	14	.	TGTGCCATCAGTGCAGAACCTCTGAACACTGAAGCTTTCTTT	CAISAEPLNTEAFF
TRBJ1-1	.	TRBV6-5	13	.	TGTGCCAGCAGTACCCAGGGACGGACTGAAGCTTTCTTT	CASSTQGRTEAFF
TRBJ1-1	.	TRBV19	14	.	TGTGCCAGTAGTATACGGGGACGGAACACTGAAGCTTTCTTT	CASSIRGRNTEAFF
TRBJ2-3	.	TRBV7-2	18	TRBD2	TGTGCCAGCAGCGCCGCCCCACTAGCGTTGTCCGGAAGGAATACGCAGTATTTT	CASSAAPLALSGRNTQYF
TRBJ1-2	.	TRBV7-8	15	TRBD1	TGTGCCAGCAGCCTCACAGGGGCTACCGCATATGGCTACACCTTC	CASSLTGATAYGYTF
TRBJ2-2	once	TRBV4-1	17	.	TGCGCCAGCAGCTCCTCAGGGACTGACACTGACACCGGGGAGCTGTTTTTT	CASSSSGTDTDTGELFF
TRBJ1-1	.	TRBV6-6	12	.	TGTGCCAGCAGTTGGGGGTACACTGAAGCTTTCTTT	CASSWGYTEAFF
TRBJ1-5	.	TRBV4-2	13	.	TGTGCCAGCAGCCAAGGATGGAATCAGCCCCAGCATTTT	CASSQGWNQPQHF
TRBJ1-1	once	TRBV19	14	.	TGTGCCAGTCGATGGGGCGGAGTGAACACTGAAGCTTTCTTT	CASRWGGVNTEAFF
TRBJ2-2	few	TRBV11-3	14	.	TGTGCCAGCTCCCGGTCCGGGGACACCGGGGAGCTGTTTTTT	CASSRSGDTGELFF
TRBJ2-6	.	TRBV6-4	15	.	TGTGCCAGCAGTGATGGGGGGCGTGGGGCCAACGTCCTGACTTTC	CASSDGGRGANVLTF
TRBJ1-1	.	TRBV5-1	12	.	TGCGCCAGCAGCTCCTCAGGGACTGAAGCTTTCTTT	CASSSSGTEAFF
TRBJ2-1	.	TRBV30	12	.	TGTGCCTGGAGTGAAGGGTCCGGGCAGCAGTTCTTC	CAWSEGSGQQFF
TRBJ1-1	.	TRBV18	15	.	TGTGCCAGCTCACCGATGGATACTAGGGACACTGAAGCTTTCTTT	CASSPMDTRDTEAFF
TRBJ2-2	.	TRBV9	13	.	TGTGCCAGCAGCGGTCCCGAGGGGCCGGAGCTGTTTTTT	CASSGPEGPELFF
TRBJ2-7	few	TRBV2	14	.	TGTGCCAGCACCCTCGCCCTGGCAGCCTACGAGCAGTACTTC	CASTLALAAYEQYF
TRBJ2-2	once	TRBV9	14	.	TGTGCCAGCAGCGCGACCCATACCGCCGGGGAGCTGTTTTTT	CASSATHTAGELFF
TRBJ2-7	.	TRBV28	17	.	TGTGCCAGCAGTTTTTCAGTTTCCGGGACACTTGGCTACGAGCAGTACTTC	CASSFSVSGTLGYEQYF
TRBJ1-1	.	TRBV14	16	.	TGTGCCAGCAGGCTCATAACAAGCCGGAAAAACACTGAAGCTTTCTTT	CASRLITSRKNTEAFF
TRBJ2-7	few	TRBV28	15	TRBD2	TGTGCCAGCAGTAACCCGGGACTAGCCTCCTACGAGCAGTACTTC	CASSNPGLASYEQYF
TRBJ2-5	.	TRBV5-1	15	TRBD2	TGCGCCAGCAGCACAGGGACTAGCGGGAAAGAGACCCAGTACTTC	CASSTGTSGKETQYF
TRBJ2-7	.	TRBV10-2	16	.	TGCGCCAGCAGTGAGTCAAAGTCGGTCTCCCTTGACGAGCAGTACTTC	CASSESKSVSLDEQYF
TRBJ1-1	few	TRBV30	11	.	TGTGCCTGGAGTGTACTCACCGAAGCTTTCTTT	CAWSVLTEAFF
TRBJ2-1	.	TRBV9	17	.	TGTGCCAGCAGCGCCCGGGCTAGCGTTTGGTCCTACAATGAGCAGTTCTTC	CASSARASVWSYNEQFF
TRBJ2-7	medium-sized	TRBV6-1	13	.	TGTGCCAGCAAAAACGGGGGAATCTACGAGCAGTACTTC	CASKNGGIYEQYF
TRBJ2-2	.	TRBV6-6	13	TRBD1	TGTGCCAGCAGTTACACAGGGGCGGGCCAGCTGTTTTTT	CASSYTGAGQLFF
TRBJ2-5	.	TRBV11-3	15	TRBD2	TGTGCCAGCAGCCCCGGGGGGAAGGAGGCCGAGACCCAGTACTTC	CASSPGGKEAETQYF
TRBJ1-2	.	TRBV5-1	15	.	TGCGCCAGCAGCTTGTTCACAACCGCTAACTATGGCTACACCTTC	CASSLFTTANYGYTF
TRBJ2-1	.	TRBV6-1	14	TRBD2	TGTGCCAGCAGTCCCGGACTAGCCCTCAATGAGCAGTTCTTC	CASSPGLALNEQFF
TRBJ1-4	.	TRBV5-1	17	TRBD1	TGCGCCAGCAGCTGGGGGACAGGAGTATCGGTGAATGAAAAACTGTTTTTT	CASSWGTGVSVNEKLFF
TRBJ1-1	few	TRBV6-4	14	.	TGTGCCAGCAGACCGGGACAAGAGAACACTGAAGCTTTCTTT	CASRPGQENTEAFF
TRBJ1-2	.	TRBV7-3	13	.	TGTGCCAGCAGCACCCTAGGGGGGCTTGGCTACACCTTC	CASSTLGGLGYTF
TRBJ1-5	.	TRBV7-8	16	.	TGTGCCAGCAGCCCTAGAGTGCAGGGGCGCAATCAGCCCCAGCATTTT	CASSPRVQGRNQPQHF
TRBJ2-7	.	TRBV10-3	12	TRBD1	TGTGCCATCAGGGACAGGAGCTACGAGCAGTACTTC	CAIRDRSYEQYF
TRBJ1-4	few	TRBV5-1	16	TRBD1	TGCGCCAGCAGCCCGGTTGGAGGGGGCTTGAAAGAAAAACTGTTTTTT	CASSPVGGGLKEKLFF
TRBJ2-7	.	TRBV7-9	15	TRBD2	TGTGCCAGCAGCACCGCTAGCGGGTGGGGGTACGAGCAGTACTTC	CASSTASGWGYEQYF
TRBJ2-7	.	TRBV5-4	15	TRBD2	TGTGCCAGCAGCTTGGATGGCGGGGGGGCTTCCGAGCAGTACTTC	CASSLDGGGASEQYF
TRBJ2-7	.	TRBV4-1	17	TRBD2	TGCGCCAGCAGCCTTTCAACTAGCGGGACAGTAAACTACGAGCAGTACTTC	CASSLSTSGTVNYEQYF
TRBJ1-1	.	TRBV11-2	13	.	TGTGCCAGCAGCTTGGGGGTGAACACTGAAGCTTTCTTT	CASSLGVNTEAFF
TRBJ2-3	.	TRBV19	17	.	TGTGCCAGTAGACCACTACAGATCCGAACTAGCACAGATACGCAGTATTTT	CASRPLQIRTSTDTQYF
TRBJ1-3	.	TRBV28	14	TRBD1	TGTGCCACGGACAGGGGGCGATCGGGAAACACCATATATTTT	CATDRGRSGNTIYF
TRBJ2-2	.	TRBV6-4	13	.	TGTGCCAGCAGTGACGGAGACACCGGGGAGCTGTTTTTT	CASSDGDTGELFF
TRBJ2-1	.	TRBV7-3	17	TRBD2	TGTGCCAGCAGCCCTCGGAAGGTAGCGGGAGATAAGGATGAGCAGTTCTTC	CASSPRKVAGDKDEQFF
TRBJ1-2	few	TRBV4-3	16	.	TGCGCCAGCAGCCAAGATCTCTCTGGCAGCCGGGCCGGCTACACCTTC	CASSQDLSGSRAGYTF
TRBJ2-2	once	TRBV6-5	15	.	TGTGCCAGCAGTTACATGGGGGAATTAACCGGGGAGCTGTTTTTT	CASSYMGELTGELFF
TRBJ1-1	.	TRBV30	12	.	TGTGCCTGGAGTGTACTTGAAACTGAAGCTTTCTTT	CAWSVLETEAFF
TRBJ2-5	once	TRBV7-9	14	.	TGTGCCAGCAGCATCCTTGGGGTTGGGGAGACCCAGTACTTC	CASSILGVGETQYF
TRBJ2-3	.	TRBV5-1	14	.	TGCGCCAGCAGCTTAGGGACTGTCACAGATACGCAGTATTTT	CASSLGTVTDTQYF
TRBJ2-1	.	TRBV7-9	15	TRBD2	TGTGCCAGCAGCTTCCCGGGAGGGCCGGGGAGTGAGCAGTTCTTC	CASSFPGGPGSEQFF
TRBJ1-4	.	TRBV28	15	.	TGTGCCAGCAGCTCAGGACAGCCCGGGGAAGAAAAACTGTTTTTT	CASSSGQPGEEKLFF
TRBJ2-7	.	TRBV7-2	13	TRBD1	TGTGCCAGCAGCTTACTGGGACAGGGTGAGCAGTACTTC	CASSLLGQGEQYF